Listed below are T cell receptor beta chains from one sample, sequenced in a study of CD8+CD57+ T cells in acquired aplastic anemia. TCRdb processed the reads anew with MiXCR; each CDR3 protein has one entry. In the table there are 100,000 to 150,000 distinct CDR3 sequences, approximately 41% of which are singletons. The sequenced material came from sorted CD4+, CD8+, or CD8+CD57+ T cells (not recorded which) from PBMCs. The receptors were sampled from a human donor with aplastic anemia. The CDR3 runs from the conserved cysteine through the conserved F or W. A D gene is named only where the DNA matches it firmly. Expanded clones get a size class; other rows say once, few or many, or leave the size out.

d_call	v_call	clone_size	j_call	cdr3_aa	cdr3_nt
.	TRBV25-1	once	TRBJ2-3	CATRSPGSTDTQYF	TGTGCCACCCGGTCGCCGGGAAGCACAGATACGCAGTATTTT
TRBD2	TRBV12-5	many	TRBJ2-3	CASGDSGAPTDTQYF	TGTGCTAGTGGCGATAGCGGGGCCCCCACAGATACGCAGTATTTT
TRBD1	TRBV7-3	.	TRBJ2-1	CASSPMTGVGNEQFF	TGTGCCAGCAGCCCTATGACAGGGGTCGGGAATGAGCAGTTCTTC
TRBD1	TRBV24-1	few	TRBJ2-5	CATSNDRGGETQYF	TGTGCCACCAGCAACGACAGGGGGGGAGAGACCCAGTACTTC
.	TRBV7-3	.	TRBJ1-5	CASSLWGTQNQPQHF	TGTGCCAGCAGCTTATGGGGGACGCAAAATCAGCCCCAGCATTTT
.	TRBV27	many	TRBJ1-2	CASAGRELRGYTF	TGTGCCTCGGCGGGCAGGGAGCTGAGGGGCTACACCTTC
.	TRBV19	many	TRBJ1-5	CASSAGRHSNQPQHF	TGTGCCAGTAGTGCCGGACGGCATAGCAATCAGCCCCAGCATTTT
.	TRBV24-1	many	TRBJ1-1	CATSDPSTGAREGAFF	TGTGCCACCAGTGATCCCTCTACCGGGGCGCGCGAGGGGGCTTTCTTT
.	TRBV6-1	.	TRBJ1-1	CASSSLGGASNTEAFF	TGTGCCAGCAGCTCTTTAGGGGGGGCCTCGAACACTGAAGCTTTCTTT
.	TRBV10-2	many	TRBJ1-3	CASSESKLAGWSSGNAIYF	TGCGCCAGCAGTGAGTCTAAACTCGCAGGGTGGAGCTCTGGAAACGCCATATATTTT
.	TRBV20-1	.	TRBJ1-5	CSASNLDYSNQPQHF	TGCAGTGCTAGTAACCTAGACTATAGCAATCAGCCCCAGCATTTT
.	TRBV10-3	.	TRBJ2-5	CAIIKGSGETQYF	TGTGCCATCATTAAAGGGAGCGGTGAGACCCAGTACTTC
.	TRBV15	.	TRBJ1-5	CATSRDRDGFGDQPQHF	TGTGCCACCAGCAGAGATCGGGATGGGTTTGGGGATCAGCCCCAGCATTTT
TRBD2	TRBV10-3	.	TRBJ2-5	CAISAGTSGYQETQYF	TGTGCCATCAGTGCCGGGACTAGCGGGTACCAAGAGACCCAGTACTTC
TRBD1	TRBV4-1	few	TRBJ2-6	CASTGTGGLSGANVLTF	TGCGCCAGCACGGGGACAGGGGGACTATCTGGGGCCAACGTCCTGACTTTC
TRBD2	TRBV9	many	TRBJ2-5	CASSVSGGPKETQYF	TGTGCCAGCAGCGTTAGCGGGGGGCCGAAAGAGACCCAGTACTTC
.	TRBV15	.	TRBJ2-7	CATRRASFVYEQYF	TGTGCCACCAGGAGAGCCTCATTCGTCTACGAGCAGTACTTC
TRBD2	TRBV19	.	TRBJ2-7	CASSIAGGTYEQYF	TGTGCCAGTAGTATCGCGGGGGGAACCTACGAGCAGTACTTC
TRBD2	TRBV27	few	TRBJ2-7	CASSFTSGSYEQYF	TGTGCCAGCAGTTTTACTAGCGGTTCCTACGAGCAGTACTTC
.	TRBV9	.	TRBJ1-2	CASSVGWGRGGDYGYTF	TGTGCCAGCAGCGTAGGCTGGGGACGCGGAGGGGACTATGGCTACACCTTC
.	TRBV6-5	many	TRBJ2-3	CASSYSRLDRRTQYF	TGTGCCAGCAGTTACTCTCGGCTGGATCGCCGTACGCAGTATTTT
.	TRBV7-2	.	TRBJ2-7	CASSLGREYEQYF	TGTGCCAGCAGCTTAGGCAGGGAGTACGAGCAGTACTTC
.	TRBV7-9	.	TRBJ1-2	CAVLNYGYTF	TGTGCCGTTCTAAACTATGGCTACACCTTC
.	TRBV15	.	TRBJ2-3	CATSGRALGRYETDTQYF	TGTGCCACCTCGGGCCGGGCTCTAGGGCGGTACGAAACAGATACGCAGTATTTT
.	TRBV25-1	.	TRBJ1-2	CASSEGNYGHTF	TGTGCCAGCAGTGAAGGAAACTATGGCCACACCTTC
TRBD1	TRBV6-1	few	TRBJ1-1	CASSEGTGYGRWTEAFF	TGTGCCAGCAGTGAAGGGACAGGGTACGGGCGTTGGACTGAAGCTTTCTTT
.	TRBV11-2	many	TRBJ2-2	CASSPGHGANTGELFF	TGTGCCAGCAGCCCCGGACATGGGGCGAACACCGGGGAGCTGTTTTTT
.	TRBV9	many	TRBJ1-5	CASSVGGRMDQPQHF	TGTGCCAGCAGCGTAGGAGGGAGGATGGACCAGCCCCAGCATTTT
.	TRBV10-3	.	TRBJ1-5	CAANGGDASGGQPQHF	TGTGCCGCCAACGGGGGGGACGCCTCTGGAGGTCAGCCCCAGCATTTT
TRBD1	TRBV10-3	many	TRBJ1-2	CAISNGQGAGGYTF	TGTGCCATCAGTAACGGACAGGGGGCGGGTGGCTACACCTTC
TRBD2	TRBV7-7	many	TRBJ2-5	CASSLARGGGQETQYF	TGTGCCAGCAGCTTAGCGCGTGGGGGGGGGCAAGAGACCCAGTACTTC
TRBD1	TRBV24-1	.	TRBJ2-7	CATSDSGQGLSYEQYF	TGTGCCACCAGTGATTCGGGACAGGGCCTCTCCTACGAGCAGTACTTC
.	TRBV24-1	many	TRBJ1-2	CATSGEGSYGYTF	TGTGCCACCAGTGGGGAAGGGTCCTATGGCTACACCTTC
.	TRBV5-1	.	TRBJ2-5	CASSLGSRQETQYF	TGCGCCAGCAGTCTGGGGTCGAGACAAGAGACCCAGTACTTC
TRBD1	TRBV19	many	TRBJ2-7	CASSKNRGAYEQYF	TGTGCCAGTAGTAAAAACAGGGGGGCCTACGAGCAGTACTTC
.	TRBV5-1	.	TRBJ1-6	CASSAEQGTSPLHF	TGCGCCAGCAGCGCCGAGCAGGGTACATCACCCCTCCACTTT
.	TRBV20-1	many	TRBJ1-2	CSAPKGPGHYGYTF	TGCAGTGCCCCCAAGGGCCCGGGGCACTATGGCTACACCTTC
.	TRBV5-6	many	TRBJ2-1	CASSFTGYNEQFF	TGTGCCAGCAGCTTTACCGGGTACAATGAGCAGTTCTTC
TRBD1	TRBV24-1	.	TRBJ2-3	CATSDAGQVKWERTDTQYF	TGTGCCACCAGCGATGCGGGACAGGTAAAATGGGAGAGGACAGATACGCAGTATTTT
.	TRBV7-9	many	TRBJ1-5	CASSSLTGRQPQHF	TGTGCCAGCAGCTCCCTGACAGGAAGGCAGCCCCAGCATTTT
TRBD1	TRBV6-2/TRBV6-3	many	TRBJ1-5	CASSYPGQGAGGNQPQHF	TGTGCCAGCAGTTACCCAGGACAGGGGGCAGGCGGCAATCAGCCCCAGCATTTT
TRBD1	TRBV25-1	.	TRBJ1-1	CASSGPGQGSEAFF	TGTGCCAGCAGTGGGCCGGGACAGGGGTCTGAGGCTTTCTTT
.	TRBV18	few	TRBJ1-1	CASSPQYQASSHEAFF	TGTGCCAGCTCACCACAGTACCAGGCCTCCAGTCATGAAGCTTTCTTT
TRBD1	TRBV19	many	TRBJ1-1	CASSSTPGGGTEAFF	TGTGCCAGTAGTAGCACTCCAGGGGGAGGAACTGAAGCTTTCTTT
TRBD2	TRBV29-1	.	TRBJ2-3	CSVETSGGAPSTDTQYF	TGCAGCGTTGAGACTAGCGGGGGGGCCCCTAGCACAGATACGCAGTATTTT
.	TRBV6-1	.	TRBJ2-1	CASSKGVNVQFF	TGTGCCAGCAGTAAAGGGGTAAATGTGCAGTTCTTC
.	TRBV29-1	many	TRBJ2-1	CSVEVATWGNEQFF	TGCAGCGTTGAAGTTGCTACTTGGGGTAATGAGCAGTTCTTC
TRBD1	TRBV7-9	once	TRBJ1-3	CASSLRTGTGNTIYF	TGTGCCAGCAGCTTACGGACAGGGACTGGAAACACCATATATTTT
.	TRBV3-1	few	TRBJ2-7	CASTKPPYEQYF	TGTGCCAGCACCAAGCCGCCCTACGAGCAGTACTTC
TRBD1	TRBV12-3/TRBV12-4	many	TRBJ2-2	CASRGQGAGTGELFF	TGTGCCAGCAGAGGACAGGGGGCTGGCACCGGGGAGCTGTTTTTT
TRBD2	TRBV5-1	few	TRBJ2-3	CASSLGGGSTGTQYF	TGTGCCAGCAGCTTGGGCGGGGGAAGCACAGGTACGCAGTATTTT
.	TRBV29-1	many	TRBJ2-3	CSFIEGRSTDTQYF	TGCAGCTTCATCGAGGGGAGGAGCACAGATACGCAGTATTTT
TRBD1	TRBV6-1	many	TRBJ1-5	CASSVGGFNQPQHF	TGTGCCAGCAGTGTAGGGGGCTTCAATCAGCCCCAGCATTTT
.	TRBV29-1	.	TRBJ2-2	CSVMGAGNTGELFF	TGCAGCGTTATGGGGGCTGGAAACACCGGGGAGCTGTTTTTT
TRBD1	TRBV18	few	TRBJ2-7	CASSLAGQASYEQYF	TGTGCCAGCTCACTGGCGGGACAGGCTTCCTACGAGCAGTACTTC
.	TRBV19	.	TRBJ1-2	CASSIGPGYGYTF	TGTGCCAGTAGTATCGGACCAGGGTATGGCTACACCTTC
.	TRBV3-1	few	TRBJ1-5	CASSQGQQPQHF	TGTGCCAGCAGCCAAGGACAACAGCCCCAGCATTTT